This TCR beta chain is drawn from a study of shared clonotypes between healthy human individuals. The study's findings and limits: Generally, naive subsets (rather than memory subsets) showed larger estimated richness.

Libraries were prepared by immunoSEQ multiplex PCR; TCRdb keeps only in-frame clonotypes and omits some of them. In the table there are around 550,000 clones, 95% to 97% of which are singletons. As regards this clone: The antigen remains undetermined.

The donors were adults (healthy and HIV-negative) with no recent acute infections or vaccinations. The sequenced sample was naive CD4+ T cells sorted from blood. Subset noted: CD45RA+ positively selected. The receptor comes from a woman in her thirties in good health.

The CDR3 loop reads CASYESRMNTGELFF. DNA for the CDR3: TGTGCCAGCTACGAGAGCAGGATGAACACCGGGGAGCTGTTTTTT. V and J are TRBV7-8 and TRBJ2-2; D remains unclear. The CDR3 loop spans 15 amino acids. Germline assignment: CDR1 SGHVS and CDR2 FQNEAQ. Trimming took off 8 bases at V and 1 base at J, with 14 bases between the two ends.